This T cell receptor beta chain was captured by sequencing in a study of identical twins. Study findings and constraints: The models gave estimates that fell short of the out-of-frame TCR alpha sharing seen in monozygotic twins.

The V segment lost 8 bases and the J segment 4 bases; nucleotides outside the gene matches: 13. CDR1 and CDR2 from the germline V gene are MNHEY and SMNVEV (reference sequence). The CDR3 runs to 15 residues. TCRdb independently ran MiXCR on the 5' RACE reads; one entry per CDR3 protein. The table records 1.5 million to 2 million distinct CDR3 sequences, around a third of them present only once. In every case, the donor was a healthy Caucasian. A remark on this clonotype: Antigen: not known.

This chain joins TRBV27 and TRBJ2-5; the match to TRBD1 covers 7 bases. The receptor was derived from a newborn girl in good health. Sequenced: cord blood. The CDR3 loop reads CASGQKGARGETQYF. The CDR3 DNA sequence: TGTGCCAGCGGCCAGAAGGGGGCGAGGGGAGAGACCCAGTACTTC.